The T cell receptor beta chain described here comes from a study of neurological immune-mediated disorders. Study-wide findings and caveats: No expanded-clone CDR3 amino acid sequence recurred across subjects, suggesting private TCR-beta repertoires.

The sample holds many counts of this clonotype. Its specificity is unknown. The germline V gene encodes CDR1 SNHLY and CDR2 FYNNEI. The CDR3 spans 14 residues. Deletions cut 4 bases from V and 8 bases from J, with 17 bases between. Time point given: longitudinal time-point 3. Unsorted libraries came from 2 million PBMCs stored at -80 °C. As for the cDNA, it was generated by 5'RACE with 10-nucleotide random UMIs. TCRdb passed the 5' RACE reads through MiXCR, listing each CDR3 protein once. Of roughly 49,000 distinct CDR3 sequences in the sample, more than 9.5% were seen once. The source is a male donor with HTLV-1-associated myelopathy (HAM/TSP). The chain combines TRBV2 with TRBJ1-2; D unclear. Sequencing was carried out using PBMCs. The CDR3 sequence is CASSAHREAGGYTF. CDR3 in DNA: TGTGCCAGCAGTGCCCACCGGGAAGCGGGAGGCTACACCTTC.